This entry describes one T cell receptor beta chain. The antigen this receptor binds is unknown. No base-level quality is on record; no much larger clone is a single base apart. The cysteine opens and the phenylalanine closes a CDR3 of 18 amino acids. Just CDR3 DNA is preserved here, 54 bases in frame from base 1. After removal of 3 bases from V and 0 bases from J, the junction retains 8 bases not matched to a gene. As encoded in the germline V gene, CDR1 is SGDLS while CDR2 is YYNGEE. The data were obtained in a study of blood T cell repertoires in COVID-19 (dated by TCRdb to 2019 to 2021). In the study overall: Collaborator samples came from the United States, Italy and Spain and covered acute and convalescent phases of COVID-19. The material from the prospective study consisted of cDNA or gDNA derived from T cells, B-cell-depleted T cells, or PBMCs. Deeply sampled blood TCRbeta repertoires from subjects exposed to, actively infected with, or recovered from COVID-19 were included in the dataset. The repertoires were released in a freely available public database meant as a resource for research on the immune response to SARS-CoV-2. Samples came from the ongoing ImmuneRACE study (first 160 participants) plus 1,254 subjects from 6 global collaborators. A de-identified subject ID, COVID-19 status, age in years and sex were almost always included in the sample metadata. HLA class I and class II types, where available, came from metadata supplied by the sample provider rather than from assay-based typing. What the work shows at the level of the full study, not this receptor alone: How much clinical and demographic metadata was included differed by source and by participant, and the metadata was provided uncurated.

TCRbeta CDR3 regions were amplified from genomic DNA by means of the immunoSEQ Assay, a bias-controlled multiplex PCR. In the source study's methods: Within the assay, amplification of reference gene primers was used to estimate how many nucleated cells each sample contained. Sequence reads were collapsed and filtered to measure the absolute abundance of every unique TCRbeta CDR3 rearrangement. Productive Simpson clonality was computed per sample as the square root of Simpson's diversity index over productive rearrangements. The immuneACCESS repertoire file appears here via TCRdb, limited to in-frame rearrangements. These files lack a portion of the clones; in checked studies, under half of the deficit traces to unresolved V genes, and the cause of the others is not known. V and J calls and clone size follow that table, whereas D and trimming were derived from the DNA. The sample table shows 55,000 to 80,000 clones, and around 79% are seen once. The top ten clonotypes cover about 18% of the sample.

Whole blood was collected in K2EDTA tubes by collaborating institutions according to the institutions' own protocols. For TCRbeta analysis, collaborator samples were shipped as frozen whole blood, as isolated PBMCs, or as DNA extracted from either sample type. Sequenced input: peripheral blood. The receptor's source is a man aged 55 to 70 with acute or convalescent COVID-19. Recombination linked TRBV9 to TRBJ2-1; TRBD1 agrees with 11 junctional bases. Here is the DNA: TGTGCCAGCAGCGCCGGACAGGGGGCGGGGGGCTCCTACAATGAGCAGTTCTTC. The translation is CASSAGQGAGGSYNEQFF.